The 6 T cell receptor beta chains given below trace back to one sample, sequenced in a study of response to subunit inactivated influenza vaccine. From the RT-PCR reads, TCRdb called clonotypes with MiXCR, one entry per CDR3 protein. Of just over 300,000 distinct CDR3 sequences in the sample, 21% were seen once. The sequencing here drew on PBMCs from blood, taken roughly 20 months after vaccination. The receptor source for this set is a man in his fifties or sixties who received an inactivated influenza vaccine.

V gene TRBV27 combines with J gene TRBJ1-1; D uncertain. The V end lost 5 bases, the J end lost 4 bases, and 11 bases lay between the germline ends. The CDR3 has 13 amino acids. The V gene's germline CDR1 is MNHEY and CDR2 SMNVEV (reference sequence). The CDR3 loop reads CASSPFPSTEAFF. The CDR3 DNA sequence: TGTGCCAGCAGTCCATTCCCGAGCACTGAAGCTTTCTTT.

The chain has TRBV5-4 and TRBJ1-1, with 12 positions matching TRBD1. CDR3 length equals 14 residues. The germline V gene encodes CDR1 SGHNT and CDR2 YYREEE (reference sequence). Unmatched junction bases numbered 9, after V lost 4 bases and J lost 11 bases. The CDR3 region has the DNA TGTGCCAGCAGCGGACCGGGACAGGGGGCTTGGGCTTTCTTT. Translation: CASSGPGQGAWAFF. The full variable domain, completed using reference TRBV5-4 and TRBJ1-1, is ETGVTQSPTHLIKTRGQQVTLRCSSQSGHNTVSWYQQALGQGPQFIFQYYREEENGRGNFPPRFSGLQFPNYSSELNVNALELDDSALYLCASSGPGQGAWAFFGQGTRLTVV.

In its sample, this clonotype was seen a few times. V and J are TRBV29-1 and TRBJ1-2, with 10 bases lining up with TRBD1. The CDR3 runs to 15 residues. The J segment lost 2 bases and the V segment lost 3 bases, leaving 6 bases of the junction unmatched. Germline values: CDR1 SQVTM, CDR2 ANQGSEA. The CDR3 nucleotides are TGCAGCGTTGAGGGACAGGGGCCGGAGAACTATGGCTACACCTTC. Translating it yields CSVEGQGPENYGYTF.

This clonotype was observed a few times. The J gene is TRBJ2-1, the V gene TRBV6-5; 8 bases fit TRBD1. V was pared by 4 bases and J by 7 bases, with 3 bases of the junction left unmatched. The CDR3 runs 13 residues. The germline gives CDR1 MNHEY, CDR2 SVGAGI. The CDR3 DNA is TGTGCCAGCAGTTTCAACAGGGGGAATGAGCAGTTCTTC. Its translation: CASSFNRGNEQFF.

The chain recombines TRBV9 with TRBJ1-3; D remains ambiguous. CDR1 SGDLS and CDR2 YYNGEE come from the germline V gene. Trimming shortened V by 0 bases and J by 4 bases, and 11 bases separated the two germline ends. The CDR3 runs to 15 residues. The CDR3 DNA reads as TGTGCCAGCAGCGTAGGTCGATCCCCAGGAAACACCATATATTTT. Its translation: CASSVGRSPGNTIYF. The whole variable domain, filled in from reference TRBV9 and TRBJ1-3, reads DSGVTQTPKHLITATGQRVTLRCSPRSGDLSVYWYQQSLDQGLQFLIQYYNGEERAKGNILERFSAQQFPDLHSELNLSSLELGDSALYFCASSVGRSPGNTIYFGEGSWLTVV.

The CDR3 coding sequence is TGTGCCAGCAGTTCAGCGGGAATCGATACGCAGTATTTT. This gives the protein CASSSAGIDTQYF. The genes are TRBV12-3 or TRBV12-4 and TRBJ2-3, with 7 bases identical to TRBD2. The CDR3 loop spans 13 amino acids. J gave up 6 bases and V 4 bases, and 4 bases lay outside the gene matches.